Shown below are 23 T cell receptor beta chains from a single sample sequenced in a study of tumor-infiltrating lymphocytes in primary liver carcinoma. Unsorted bulk tissue of roughly 20-34 mg yielded co-extracted RNA and DNA. Researchers generated TCR beta cDNA from around 510 ng of total RNA, relying on a constant-region primer. ARM-PCR, slightly modified, supplied the TCR beta libraries through three nested multiplex PCR rounds. TRBV1-TRBV30 forward and Cbeta reverse primers drove the first two roughly 10-cycle rounds. TCRdb redid the calling of the multiplex PCR reads with MiXCR, one entry per CDR3 protein. The profile covers over 100,000 distinct CDR3 sequences, with roughly 70% appearing a single time and over 7.5% taken by the ten largest. Sequenced sample: tumor-adjacent normal liver tissue. The source is a woman aged 55-69 years with primary liver carcinoma and hepatitis B virus infection.

The chain joins TRBV28 to TRBJ1-2; possible D gene TRBD1, 5 bases. The CDR3 is 14 amino acids. Germline CDR1 and CDR2: MDHEN and SYDVKM. The V gene lost 6 bases and the J gene lost 5 bases, with 16 bases spanning the gap. CDR3 in amino acids: CASRNRIAAYGYTF. The DNA of the CDR3 is TGTGCCAGCAGAAACAGGATAGCAGCTTATGGCTACACCTTC.

Concerning this clonotype: This may be a read error, as it is one base from a much larger clone. The V call is TRBV5-6, the J call TRBJ1-4, with unresolved D. CDR1 and CDR2 from the germline V gene are SGHDT and YYEEEE. V lost 5 bases, J lost 4 bases, and 18 bases lay in between. The CDR3 runs to 16 residues. The CDR3 DNA follows: TGTGCCAGCAGGCGCCGGGAAACAGTTATTAATGAAAAACTGTTTTTT. Its translation: CASRRRETVINEKLFF.

In the case of this clonotype: The CDR3 ends on some other residue instead of the conserved phenylalanine or tryptophan, so this is likely a read error. This chain links TRBV12-3 or TRBV12-4 with TRBJ2-5; D may be TRBD2 (5 bases). The CDR3 has 14 residues. CDR3: CVSSLNTGQETQYL. CDR3 bases: TGTGTCAGCAGTTTGAATACGGGACAAGAGACCCAGTACCTC.

This clonotype was counted many times. V is TRBV4-1 and J is TRBJ2-7; D gene unclear. V was pared by 0 bases and J by 4 bases, with 10 bases between. Germline CDR1 MGHRA, CDR2 YSYEKL. This CDR3 has 14 residues. CDR3 region: CASSQDRQFYEQYF. CDR3 coding DNA: TGCGCCAGCAGCCAAGATCGGCAGTTTTACGAGCAGTACTTC.

The chain recombines TRBV5-1 with TRBJ1-1; D is uncertain. The CDR3 has 13 residues. Trimming took 7 bases from V and 2 from J, leaving 12 bases between them. The germline V gene encodes CDR1 SGHRS and CDR2 YFSETQ. CDR3 residues: CASGPQVNTEAFF. DNA for the CDR3: TGCGCCAGCGGCCCGCAGGTTAACACTGAAGCTTTCTTT.

With regard to this clonotype: Because the CDR3 is missing its conserved closing phenylalanine or tryptophan, this is likely a read error. The genes are TRBV28 and TRBJ1-5; TRBD1 is a possible D gene (6 bases). The germline V gene encodes CDR1 MDHEN and CDR2 SYDVKM. This CDR3 comprises 14 residues. Between the trimmed V and J ends, which lost 7 bases and 3 bases, there was a span of 13 bases. The CDR3 spells CASTGGGPNQPQHS. CDR3 bases: TGTGCCAGCACTGGGGGGGGGCCCAATCAGCCCCAGCATTCT.

This clonotype has only one observation. The chain combines TRBV28 with TRBJ1-4, with no clear D. V shed 4 bases and J shed 4 bases, with 16 bases lying between them. The CDR3 has 16 amino acids. Germline V CDR1 and CDR2: MDHEN, SYDVKM. CDR3 residues: CASSSTWRSINEKLFF. CDR3 coding DNA: TGTGCCAGCAGTTCTACATGGCGATCAATTAATGAAAAACTGTTTTTT. Together with reference TRBV28 and TRBJ1-4, the CDR3 gives the full variable domain: DVKVTQSSRYLVKRTGEKVFLECVQDMDHENMFWYRQDPGLGLRLIYFSYDVKMKEKGDIPEGYSVSREKKERFSLILESASTNQTSMYLCASSSTWRSINEKLFFGSGTQLSVL.

As for this clonotype: It may be a read error: a sequence one base away is much more abundant. This chain links TRBV12-3 or TRBV12-4 with TRBJ1-3, with D hard to call. V was shortened by 3 bases and J by 0 bases, with 12 bases between the two germline ends. The CDR3 loop spans 16 amino acids. The CDR3 sequence: CASSFWRHPSGNTIYF. Here the CDR3 DNA reads TGTGCCAGCAGTTTCTGGCGTCACCCCTCTGGAAACACCATATATTTT.

With regard to this clonotype: At one boundary the junction diverges from the germline segment, which might be a read error. The chain couples TRBV6-6 to TRBJ2-3, with a possible D match to TRBD1 (6 bases). The CDR3 is 13 amino acids. Germline CDR1 reads MNHNY; CDR2 reads SVGAGI (reference sequence). As DNA, the CDR3 is TGTGCCAGCTTTCAGGGGAGCACAGATACGCAGTATTTC. This translates into CASFQGSTDTQYF.

Turning to this clonotype: A much larger clonotype is one base distant, so this may be a read error. The chain combines TRBV28 with TRBJ2-5, with D perhaps matching TRBD1 (6 bases). This CDR3 has 14 amino acids. The germline V gene has CDR1 MDHEN and CDR2 SYDVKM. The CDR3 spells CVSSPLIGGETQYF. CDR3 nucleotides: TGTGTCAGCAGTCCCCTCATAGGGGGTGAGACCCAGTACTTC.

Details on this clonotype: At one boundary the junction diverges from the germline segment, which might be a read error. The rearrangement joins TRBV18 to TRBJ2-1; D gene uncertain. Germline-derived CDR1 and CDR2 are KGHSH and LQKENI. CDR3 length equals 14 residues. The CDR3 DNA reads as TGTGCCAGCTCCCCCGACCAGTCCTACAATAAGCAGTTCTTC. Translated: CASSPDQSYNKQFF. Full variable domain (outside the CDR3, taken from reference TRBV18 and TRBJ2-1): NAGVMQNPRHLVRRRGQEARLRCSPMKGHSHVYWYRQLPEEGLKFMVYLQKENIIDESGMPKERFSAEFPKEGPSILRIQQVVRGDSAAYFCASSPDQSYNKQFFGPGTRLTVL.

The sample holds a few counts of this clonotype. This could be a read error, since a much larger clone is one nucleotide away. The rearrangement links TRBV5-4 to TRBJ2-2, with TRBD2 matching over 11 bases. CDR3 length: 16 amino acids. CDR1 and CDR2 from the germline V gene are SGHNT and YYREEE (reference sequence). DNA for the CDR3: TGTGCCAGCAGCTTGTTACTAGCGGGAGATACCGGGAAGCTGTTTTTT. Its translation: CASSLLLAGDTGKLFF.

This clonotype was recorded many times. The chain's CDR3 is CASSPRVAGANVLTF. CDR3 in DNA: TGTGCCAGCAGTCCCAGGGTAGCTGGGGCCAACGTCCTGACTTTC. The V call is TRBV12-3 or TRBV12-4, the J call TRBJ2-6; possible D gene TRBD1, 5 bases. The CDR3 is 15 amino acids. Trimming shortened V by 5 bases and J by 2 bases, and 10 bases separated the two germline ends.

This clonotype has a count of ten or more. This sequence joins TRBV7-8 and TRBJ2-7; D is unclear. Trimming cost V 5 bases and J 4 bases, with 15 bases left between them. This CDR3 has 14 residues. CDR1 is SGHVS and CDR2 is FQNEAQ in the germline V gene. The CDR3 nucleotides are TGTGCCAGCAGCGGTGTGGGATTGGAGTACGAGCAGTACTTC. Translating gives CASSGVGLEYEQYF.

Turning to this clonotype: Compared with germline, one end of the junction differs, possibly owing to a read error. The CDR3 here is CASTLGAGGTVELLF. CDR3 sequence (DNA): TGTGCCAGCACACTGGGGGCGGGAGGGACCGTGGAGCTGCTTTTT. This chain links TRBV28 with TRBJ2-2, with TRBD2 matching 9 bases. The V gene's germline CDR1 is MDHEN and CDR2 SYDVKM. CDR3 length equals 15 residues.

J is TRBJ2-7 and V is TRBV20-1; 12 bases are a match to TRBD1. Germline CDR1 and CDR2: DFQATT and SNEGSKA (reference sequence). This CDR3 is 14 amino acids long. V shed 6 bases and J 6 bases; nucleotides not matched to a gene: 9. CDR3: CSALGGTGGGEQYF. As DNA, the CDR3 is TGCAGTGCCTTAGGCGGGACAGGGGGCGGCGAGCAGTACTTC.

As to this clonotype: At one boundary the junction diverges from the germline segment, which might be a read error. V and J are TRBV4-1 and TRBJ1-1; D ambiguous. The germline CDR1 and CDR2 sequences are MGHRA and YSYEKL. The CDR3 has 14 amino acids. This CDR3 is CANSQEPGYTEAFF. In nucleotides, the CDR3 is TGCGCCAACAGCCAAGAACCGGGTTACACTGAAGCCTTCTTT.

This clonotype was observed at least ten times. The chain recombines TRBV12-3 or TRBV12-4 with TRBJ2-2; 7 nucleotides line up with TRBD1. CDR3 length equals 14 residues. After removal of 5 bases from V and 3 bases from J, the junction contained 3 bases not matched to a gene. This chain's CDR3 is CASSPTGDTGELFF. In DNA form, the CDR3 reads TGTGCCAGCAGTCCAACAGGGGACACCGGGGAGCTGTTTTTT.

About this clonotype itself: Likely a read error: the CDR3 ends without its conserved phenylalanine or tryptophan. The gene calls are TRBV11-2 and TRBJ2-1, with D hard to call. CDR1 is SGHAT, CDR2 FQNNGV, per germline. The CDR3 extends over 17 amino acids. The CDR3 DNA sequence: TGCGCCAGCAACTTTACCCCACTAAGGAGCTCCTACAATGAGCAGTTCTAC. It is translated as CASNFTPLRSSYNEQFY.

This clonotype has a count of ten or more. The gene calls are TRBV6-5 and TRBJ2-2; D is unclear. Germline V gene sequence: CDR1 MNHEY, CDR2 SVGAGI. Trimming left V 2 bases short and J 2 bases short, with 6 bases between. The CDR3 is 14 residues long. CDR3 sequence (DNA): TGTGCCAGCAGTTACCCCTCTAACACCGGGGAGCTGTTTTTT. It encodes CASSYPSNTGELFF.

This clonotype was detected only once. A read error may be the cause here, since a much bigger clone is one base away. This chain joins TRBV25-1 and TRBJ1-4; TRBD1 is a possible D gene (5 bases). The V gene's germline CDR1 is MGHDK and CDR2 SYGVNS. This CDR3 has 13 residues. CDR3 bases: TGTGCCAGCAGTGACAGGGTTGAAGAAAAACTGCTTTTT. This sequence encodes CASSDRVEEKLLF.

This clonotype was seen ten or more times. This rearrangement joins TRBV7-9 to TRBJ2-1; D call uncertain. V lost 4 bases, J lost 2 bases, and 12 bases lay in between. The CDR3 runs to 15 residues. CDR1 is SEHNR and CDR2 is FQNEAQ in the germline V gene (reference sequence). DNA for the CDR3: TGTGCCAGCAGCTACTCCTTTGGGCCCTACAATGAGCAGTTCTTC. The encoded protein is CASSYSFGPYNEQFF. The full variable domain, in which reference TRBV7-9 and TRBJ2-1 provide the parts outside the CDR3, is DTGVSQNPRHKITKRGQNVTFRCDPISEHNRLYWYRQTLGQGPEFLTYFQNEAQLEKSRLLSDRFSAERPKGSFSTLEIQRTEQGDSAMYLCASSYSFGPYNEQFFGPGTRLTVL.

This clonotype was found once. One junction end disagrees with the germline gene, perhaps due to a read error. This chain joins TRBV28 and TRBJ1-2; no definite D call. The CDR3 is made up of 13 amino acids. CDR1 and CDR2 from the germline V gene are MDHEN and SYDVKM. The CDR3 DNA reads as TGTGCCAGCACCCTCCAGACGGATTATGGCTACATCTTC. Its protein is CASTLQTDYGYIF.